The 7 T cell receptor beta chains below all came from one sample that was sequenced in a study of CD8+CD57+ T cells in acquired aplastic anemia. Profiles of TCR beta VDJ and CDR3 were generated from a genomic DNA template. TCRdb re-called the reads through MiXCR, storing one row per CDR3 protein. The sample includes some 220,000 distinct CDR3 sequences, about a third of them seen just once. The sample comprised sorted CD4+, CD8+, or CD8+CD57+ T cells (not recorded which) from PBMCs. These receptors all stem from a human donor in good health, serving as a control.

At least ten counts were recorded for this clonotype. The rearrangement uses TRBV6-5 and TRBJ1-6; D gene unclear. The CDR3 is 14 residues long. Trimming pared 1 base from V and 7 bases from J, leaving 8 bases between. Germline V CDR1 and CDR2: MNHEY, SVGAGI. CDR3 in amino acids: CASSYWQNNSPLHF. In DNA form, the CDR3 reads TGTGCCAGCAGTTACTGGCAGAACAATTCACCCCTCCACTTT.

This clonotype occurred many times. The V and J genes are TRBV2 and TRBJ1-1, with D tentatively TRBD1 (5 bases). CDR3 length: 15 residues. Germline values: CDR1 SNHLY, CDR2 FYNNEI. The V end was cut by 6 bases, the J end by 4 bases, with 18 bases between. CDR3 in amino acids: CASSMNRRGITEAFF. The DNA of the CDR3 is TGTGCCAGCAGCATGAACCGAAGGGGTATCACTGAAGCTTTCTTT.

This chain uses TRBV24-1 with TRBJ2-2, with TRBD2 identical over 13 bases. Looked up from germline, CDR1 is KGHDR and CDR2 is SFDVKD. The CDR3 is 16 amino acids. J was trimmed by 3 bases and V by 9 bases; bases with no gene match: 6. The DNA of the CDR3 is TGTGCCACCGGGGGACTAGCGGGGACCTACACCGGGGAGCTGTTTTTT. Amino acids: CATGGLAGTYTGELFF.

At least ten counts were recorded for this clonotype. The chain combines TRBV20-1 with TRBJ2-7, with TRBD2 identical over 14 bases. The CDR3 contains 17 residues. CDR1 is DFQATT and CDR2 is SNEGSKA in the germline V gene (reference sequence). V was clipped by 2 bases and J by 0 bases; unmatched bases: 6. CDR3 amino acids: CSARNGLAGGGSYEQYF. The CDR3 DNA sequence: TGCAGTGCTAGAAATGGACTAGCGGGAGGCGGCTCCTACGAGCAGTACTTC.

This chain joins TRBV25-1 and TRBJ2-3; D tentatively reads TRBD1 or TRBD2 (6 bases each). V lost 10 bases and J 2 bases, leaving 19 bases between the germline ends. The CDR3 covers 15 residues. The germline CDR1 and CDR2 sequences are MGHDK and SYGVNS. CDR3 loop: CATENRAGNTDTQYF. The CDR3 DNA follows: TGTGCCACCGAAAACAGGGCGGGAAACACAGATACGCAGTATTTT.

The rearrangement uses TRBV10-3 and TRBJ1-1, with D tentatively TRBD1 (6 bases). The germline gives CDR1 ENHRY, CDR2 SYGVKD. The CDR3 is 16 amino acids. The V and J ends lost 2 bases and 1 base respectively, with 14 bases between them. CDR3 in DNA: TGTGCCATCAGTGAGAGACCGGGACACGCGAACACTGAAGCTTTCTTT. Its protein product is CAISERPGHANTEAFF.

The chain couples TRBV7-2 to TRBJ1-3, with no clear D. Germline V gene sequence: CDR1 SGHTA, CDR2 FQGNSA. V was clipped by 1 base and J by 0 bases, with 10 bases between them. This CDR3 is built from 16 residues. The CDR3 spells CASSLVSQYSGNTIYF. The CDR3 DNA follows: TGTGCCAGCAGCTTAGTATCCCAGTACTCTGGAAACACCATATATTTT.